The rows below give T cell receptor beta chains drawn from one sample of a study of cytomegalovirus exposure and HLA in healthy donors. Assay used: immunoSEQ multiplex PCR; TCRdb lists only in-frame clones, some missing. The table includes roughly 120,000 clones, roughly 78% detected once. The sequenced sample consisted of PBMCs. These receptor sequences come from a male donor in good health and CMV-seronegative. Each CDR3 is given with its conserved first and last residue. D genes are given only for firm matches. Only part of the rows carry a size: once, few, many, or a class if the clone is expanded.

d_gene,v_gene,abundance,len,j_gene,CDR3nt,CDR3aa
-,TRBV2,-,15,TRBJ2-5,TGTGCCAGCACCGACCGGCTAGCCTTAGGCGAGACCCAGTACTTC,CASTDRLALGETQYF
-,TRBV12-5,-,14,TRBJ1-2,TGTGCTAGTGGTTTGGCGGGATTCGGCTATGGCTACACCTTC,CASGLAGFGYGYTF
-,TRBV7-2,-,14,TRBJ1-2,TGTGCCAGCAGCCCCCAGGGGTCGGACTATGGCTACACCTTC,CASSPQGSDYGYTF
TRBD2,TRBV4-2,few,18,TRBJ2-5,TGTGCCAGCAGCCAAGATGGGGTACTAGCGGGGGGGCAAGAGACCCAGTACTTC,CASSQDGVLAGGQETQYF
-,TRBV7-9,few,15,TRBJ1-1,TGTGCCAGCAGCTTAGGGAGGCCCGCGAACACTGAAGCTTTCTTT,CASSLGRPANTEAFF
-,TRBV9,-,13,TRBJ1-6,TGTGCCAGCAGCGAGACAGCAAATTCACCCCTCCACTTT,CASSETANSPLHF
-,TRBV11-2,-,15,TRBJ2-1,TGTGCCAGCAGCTTAGAGCCGGGGTCCTACAATGAGCAGTTCTTC,CASSLEPGSYNEQFF
TRBD2,TRBV28,-,13,TRBJ2-7,TGTGCCAGCAGTTTAGGGGAGGGCTACGAGCAGTACTTC,CASSLGEGYEQYF
-,TRBV11-2,-,15,TRBJ1-1,TGTGCCAGCAGCTTAGATTTTGGGGGGTACACTGAAGCTTTCTTT,CASSLDFGGYTEAFF
-,TRBV7-9,-,14,TRBJ1-5,TGTGCCAGCAGTTTGGACTCTAGCAATCAGCCCCAGCATTTT,CASSLDSSNQPQHF
-,TRBV7-9,-,14,TRBJ1-5,TGTGCCAGCAGCCGCACAGGGTCGGGACAGCCCCAGCATTTT,CASSRTGSGQPQHF
-,TRBV19,-,15,TRBJ2-3,TGTGCCAGTAGGGGAGGGGGTCTCCCCACAGATACGCAGTATTTT,CASRGGGLPTDTQYF
-,TRBV19,-,14,TRBJ1-5,TGTGCCAGTACGCAGGGGCTCGGCAATCAGCCCCAGCATTTT,CASTQGLGNQPQHF
-,TRBV10-3,-,16,TRBJ2-6,TGTGCCATCAGTGTGGACACGAGCTCTGGGGCCAACGTCCTGACTTTC,CAISVDTSSGANVLTF
TRBD2,TRBV30,-,15,TRBJ2-1,TGTGCCTGGAGTGTAGGGACTAGCGGTCTCAATGAGCAGTTCTTC,CAWSVGTSGLNEQFF
TRBD1,TRBV9,-,14,TRBJ1-2,TGTGCCAGCAGCGTAGCCGGGACAGAGTATGGCTACACCTTC,CASSVAGTEYGYTF
-,TRBV7-6,-,12,TRBJ2-3,TGTGCCAGCAGCACTAGCACAGATACGCAGTATTTT,CASSTSTDTQYF
TRBD1,TRBV13,-,14,TRBJ1-5,TGTGCCAGCAGCTGGGGACAGGGAGCTCAGCCCCAGCATTTT,CASSWGQGAQPQHF
-,TRBV9,-,14,TRBJ2-7,TGTGCCAGCAGCGTAGGGGGAGACCCCTACGAGCAGTACTTC,CASSVGGDPYEQYF
-,TRBV9,-,16,TRBJ1-6,TGTGCCAGCAGCGTAGGGGGAAGGTCGGGGGATTCACCCCTCCACTTT,CASSVGGRSGDSPLHF
-,TRBV4-3,-,20,TRBJ2-6,TGCGCCAGCAGCCAAGATCTTATTCGGGACATGATCTCTGGGGCCAACGTCCTGACTTTC,CASSQDLIRDMISGANVLTF
TRBD1,TRBV10-3,-,15,TRBJ1-2,TGTGCCATCAGTGAAAACCCCGGGACAGGGGGCGGCTACACCTTC,CAISENPGTGGGYTF
TRBD1,TRBV6-5,-,14,TRBJ2-1,TGTGCCAGCAGTTTTCTGACAGGGGGGAATGAGCAGTTCTTC,CASSFLTGGNEQFF
TRBD1,TRBV4-2,-,17,TRBJ2-7,TGTGCCAGCAGCCAATTTCTAGGACAGGGGGCAATCTACGAGCAGTACTTC,CASSQFLGQGAIYEQYF
-,TRBV7-2,-,12,TRBJ2-4,TGTGCCAGCAGCCCAGGGGGGAACATTCAGTACTTC,CASSPGGNIQYF
TRBD2,TRBV4-3,few,16,TRBJ2-1,TGCGCCAGCAGCCAAGATGGGACTAGCGGGGGGAATGAGCAGTTCTTC,CASSQDGTSGGNEQFF
TRBD1,TRBV18,-,18,TRBJ2-6,TGTGCCAGCTCACCACGCCCTACAGGGGGCGTTGGGGCCAACGTCCTGACTTTC,CASSPRPTGGVGANVLTF
TRBD1,TRBV7-9,once,15,TRBJ2-7,TGTGCCAGCAGCTTCGGGACAGGGGCCACCTACGAGCAGTACTTC,CASSFGTGATYEQYF
-,TRBV9,-,14,TRBJ2-7,TGTGCCAGCGGCGTAGTGGCAGGGTCCTACGAGCAGTACTTC,CASGVVAGSYEQYF
TRBD2,TRBV30,-,14,TRBJ2-3,TGTGCCTGGAGCCCCGGGCTAGCGGCAGATACGCAGTATTTT,CAWSPGLAADTQYF
-,TRBV19,-,15,TRBJ2-1,TGTGCCAGTAGCACTGGACAGAGCTCCTACAATGAGCAGTTCTTC,CASSTGQSSYNEQFF
-,TRBV4-3,-,13,TRBJ1-2,TGCGCCAGCAGCCTTAGTTCATACTATGGCTACACCTTC,CASSLSSYYGYTF
-,TRBV10-3,-,13,TRBJ1-5,TGTGCCATCAGTGCCGGGACAAATCAGCCCCAGCATTTT,CAISAGTNQPQHF
-,TRBV18,-,15,TRBJ1-5,TGTGCCAGCTCACCCCAGGGCGGGGGCGGTGAGCCCCAGCATTTT,CASSPQGGGGEPQHF
-,TRBV7-9,few,15,TRBJ1-2,TGTTCCAGCAGCTTTGCAGGGGCAGCTAACTATGGCTACACCTTC,CSSSFAGAANYGYTF
-,TRBV7-8,once,16,TRBJ1-6,TGTGCCAGCAGCTTAGTCGGATTCGGGGTTAATTCACCCCTCCACTTT,CASSLVGFGVNSPLHF
-,TRBV5-6,-,14,TRBJ2-3,TGTGCCAGCAGCCCCCGGTGGGGGGAACGTACGCAGTATTTT,CASSPRWGERTQYF
TRBD2,TRBV7-9,-,15,TRBJ2-3,TGTGCCAGCAGCTTAGGCGGGGGGGCCACAGATACGCAGTATTTT,CASSLGGGATDTQYF
-,TRBV7-2,once,14,TRBJ1-5,TGTGCCAGCAGTTGGGGCAGGGGAAGTCAGCCCCAGCATTTT,CASSWGRGSQPQHF
TRBD2,TRBV19,-,15,TRBJ2-1,TGTGCCAGTGTCCCGGGGAGCGGGACGTACAATGAGCAGTTCTTC,CASVPGSGTYNEQFF